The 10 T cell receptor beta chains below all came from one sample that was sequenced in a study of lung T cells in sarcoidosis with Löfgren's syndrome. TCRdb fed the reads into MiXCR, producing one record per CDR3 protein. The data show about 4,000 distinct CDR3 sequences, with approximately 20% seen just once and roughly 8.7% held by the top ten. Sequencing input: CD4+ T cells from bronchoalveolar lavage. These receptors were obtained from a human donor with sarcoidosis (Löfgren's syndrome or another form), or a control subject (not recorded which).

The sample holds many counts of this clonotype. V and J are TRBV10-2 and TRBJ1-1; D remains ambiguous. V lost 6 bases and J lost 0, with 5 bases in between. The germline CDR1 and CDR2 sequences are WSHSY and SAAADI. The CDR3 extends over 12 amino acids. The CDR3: CASRVMNTEAFF. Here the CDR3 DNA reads TGCGCCAGCAGGGTTATGAACACTGAAGCTTTCTTT.

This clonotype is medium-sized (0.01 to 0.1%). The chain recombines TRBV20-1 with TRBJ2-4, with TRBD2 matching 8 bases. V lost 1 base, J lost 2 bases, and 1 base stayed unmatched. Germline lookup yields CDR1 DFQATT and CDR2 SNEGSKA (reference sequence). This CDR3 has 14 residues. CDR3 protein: CSARAGGPKNIQYF. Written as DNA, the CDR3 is TGCAGTGCTAGAGCGGGAGGGCCCAAAAACATTCAGTACTTC.

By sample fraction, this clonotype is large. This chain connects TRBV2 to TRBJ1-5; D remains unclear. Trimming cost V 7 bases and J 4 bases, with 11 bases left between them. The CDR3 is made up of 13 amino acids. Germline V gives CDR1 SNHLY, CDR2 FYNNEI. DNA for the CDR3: TGTGCCAGCAAGGACGCGCGGAATCAGCCCCAGCATTTT. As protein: CASKDARNQPQHF.

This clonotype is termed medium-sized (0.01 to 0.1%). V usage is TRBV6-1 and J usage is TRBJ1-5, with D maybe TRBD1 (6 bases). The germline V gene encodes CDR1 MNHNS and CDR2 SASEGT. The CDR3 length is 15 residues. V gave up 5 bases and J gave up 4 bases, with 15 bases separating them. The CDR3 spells CASSTTGPRNQPQHF. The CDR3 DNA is TGTGCCAGCAGTACCACAGGGCCCAGAAATCAGCCCCAGCATTTT.

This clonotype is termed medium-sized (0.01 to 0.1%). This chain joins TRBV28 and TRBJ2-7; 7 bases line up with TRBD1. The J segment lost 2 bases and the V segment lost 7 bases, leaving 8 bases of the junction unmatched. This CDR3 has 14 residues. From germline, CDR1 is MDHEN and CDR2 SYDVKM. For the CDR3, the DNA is TGTGCCAGCACTTTCGACAGGGTTCCCTACGAGCAGTACTTC. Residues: CASTFDRVPYEQYF.

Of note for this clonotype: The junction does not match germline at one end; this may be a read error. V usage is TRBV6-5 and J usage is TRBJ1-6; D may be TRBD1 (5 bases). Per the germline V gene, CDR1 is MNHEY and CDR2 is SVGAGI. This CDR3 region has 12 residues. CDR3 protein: CASSAGNSPPHF. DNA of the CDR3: TGTGCCAGCAGTGCAGGGAATTCACCCCCCCACTTT.

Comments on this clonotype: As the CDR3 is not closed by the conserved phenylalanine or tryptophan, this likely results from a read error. The CDR3 loop reads CASSPASGRAGNGQFL. The CDR3 coding sequence is TGTGCCAGCAGCCCAGCTAGCGGGAGGGCCGGAAATGGGCAGTTCCTC. The chain links TRBV7-9 to TRBJ2-1, with 12 nucleotides matching TRBD2. This CDR3 region has 16 residues. From germline, CDR1 is SEHNR and CDR2 FQNEAQ (reference sequence).

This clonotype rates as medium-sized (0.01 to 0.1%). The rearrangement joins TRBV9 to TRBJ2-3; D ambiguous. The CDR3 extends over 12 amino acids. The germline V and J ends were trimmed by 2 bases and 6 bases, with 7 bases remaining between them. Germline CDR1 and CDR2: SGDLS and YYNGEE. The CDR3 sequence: CASSVNIDTQYF. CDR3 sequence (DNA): TGTGCCAGCAGCGTTAATATTGATACGCAGTATTTT. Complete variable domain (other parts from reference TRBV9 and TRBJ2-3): DSGVTQTPKHLITATGQRVTLRCSPRSGDLSVYWYQQSLDQGLQFLIQYYNGEERAKGNILERFSAQQFPDLHSELNLSSLELGDSALYFCASSVNIDTQYFGPGTRLTVL.

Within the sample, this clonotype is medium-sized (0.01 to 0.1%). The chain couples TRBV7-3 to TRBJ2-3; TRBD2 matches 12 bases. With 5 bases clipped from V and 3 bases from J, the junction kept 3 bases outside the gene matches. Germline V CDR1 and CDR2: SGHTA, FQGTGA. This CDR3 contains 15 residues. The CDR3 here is CASSRGTSGTDTQYF. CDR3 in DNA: TGTGCCAGCAGCCGCGGGACTAGCGGGACAGATACGCAGTATTTT.

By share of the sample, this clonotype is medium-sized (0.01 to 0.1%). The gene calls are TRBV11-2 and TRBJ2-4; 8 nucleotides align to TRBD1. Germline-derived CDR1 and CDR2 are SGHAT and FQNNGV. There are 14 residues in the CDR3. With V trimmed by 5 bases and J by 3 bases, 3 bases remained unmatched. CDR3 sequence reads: CASSPTGDKNIQYF. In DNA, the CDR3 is TGTGCCAGCAGCCCGACAGGGGACAAAAACATTCAGTACTTC.